The rows below give T cell receptor beta chains drawn from one sample of a study of Ad26.COV2.S vaccination and SARS-CoV-2 variants. The method was immunoSEQ multiplex PCR; TCRdb's version includes in-frame clones alone and lacks a portion of them. Of 410,000 or so clones listed, 92% are singletons. Sequenced material: peripheral blood, taken in a trial of Ad26.COV2.S vaccine versus placebo. The receptors shown here come from a person between 18 and 59 years old who received the Ad26.COV2.S COVID-19 vaccine or a placebo. CDR3s include the opening cysteine and the closing phenylalanine or tryptophan. Each record gives: V gene, D gene, J gene, clone size, CDR3 protein, CDR3 DNA. The D gene is left open where the match is weak. Not all rows give a size; the values are once, few, many and, for expanded clones, a class.

V: TRBV19
D: NA
J: TRBJ1-2
size: NA
CDR3: CASSPPDSYGYTF
DNA: TGTGCCAGTAGTCCTCCGGACAGCTATGGCTACACCTTC

V: TRBV3-1/TRBV3-2
D: TRBD2
J: TRBJ2-5
size: NA
CDR3: CACSLSGGALETQYF
DNA: TGTGCCTGCTCGTTGAGCGGGGGGGCCTTGGAGACCCAGTACTTC

V: TRBV5-4
D: NA
J: TRBJ1-6
size: NA
CDR3: CASNDSPLHF
DNA: TGTGCCAGCAATGATTCACCCCTCCACTTT

V: TRBV3-1/TRBV3-2
D: TRBD1
J: TRBJ2-5
size: once
CDR3: CASSRRGQGSETQYF
DNA: TGTGCCAGCAGCCGAAGAGGACAGGGGAGTGAGACCCAGTACTTC

V: TRBV7-2
D: TRBD2
J: TRBJ2-1
size: once
CDR3: CASSLRGGSLAGDYNEQFF
DNA: TGTGCCAGCAGCTTACGTGGGGGAAGCCTAGCGGGGGACTACAATGAGCAGTTCTTC

V: TRBV2
D: NA
J: TRBJ2-1
size: NA
CDR3: CASSEGQGPYNEQFF
DNA: TGTGCCAGCAGTGAAGGCCAGGGCCCCTACAATGAGCAGTTCTTC

V: TRBV7-9
D: NA
J: TRBJ1-2
size: few
CDR3: CASSLLGTQTVYGYTF
DNA: TGTGCCAGCAGCTTACTGGGGACCCAGACAGTCTATGGCTACACCTTC

V: TRBV11-2
D: TRBD1
J: TRBJ2-2
size: NA
CDR3: CASSFMGQGYTGELFF
DNA: TGTGCCAGCAGCTTCATGGGACAGGGGTACACCGGGGAGCTGTTTTTT

V: TRBV11-2
D: NA
J: TRBJ1-1
size: few
CDR3: CASRRPGLMNTEAFF
DNA: TGTGCCAGCAGACGGCCGGGACTTATGAACACTGAAGCTTTCTTT

V: TRBV15
D: TRBD1
J: TRBJ2-3
size: NA
CDR3: CATSRLDRVSTDTQYF
DNA: TGTGCCACCAGCAGACTAGACAGGGTTAGCACAGATACGCAGTATTTT

V: TRBV3-1/TRBV3-2
D: NA
J: TRBJ2-3
size: NA
CDR3: CASSQAGNPERQRDTQYF
DNA: TGTGCCAGCAGCCAAGCGGGAAACCCGGAACGACAGAGAGATACGCAGTATTTT

V: TRBV16
D: NA
J: TRBJ1-2
size: NA
CDR3: CASSQSTATYGYTF
DNA: TGTGCCAGCAGCCAATCTACAGCCACCTATGGCTACACCTTC